This T cell receptor beta chain emerged from a study of T-cell reconstitution after alpha-beta-depleted transplantation in children. This clonotype was recorded at least ten times. This sample's TCRbeta library carried unique molecular identifier barcodes. Via MiXCR, TCRdb re-called the PCR reads, giving one row per CDR3 protein. The sample holds 190,000 or so distinct CDR3 sequences, about 6.8% seen once. V was pared by 2 bases and J by 10 bases, with 20 bases between. There are 16 residues in the CDR3. The germline V gene has CDR1 MNHEY and CDR2 SMNVEV (reference sequence). V gene TRBV27 combines with J gene TRBJ2-2; possibly TRBD1 for D (6 bases). The clonotype was recovered from a human donor who donated a stem cell graft to a child with Wiskott-Aldrich syndrome. Sequenced material: PBMCs from the stem cell graft donor, taken from the stem cell graft. CDR3 region: CASSLERGQPGEELFF. The DNA of the CDR3 is TGTGCCAGCAGTTTAGAGCGAGGACAGCCCGGCGAGGAGCTGTTTTTT.